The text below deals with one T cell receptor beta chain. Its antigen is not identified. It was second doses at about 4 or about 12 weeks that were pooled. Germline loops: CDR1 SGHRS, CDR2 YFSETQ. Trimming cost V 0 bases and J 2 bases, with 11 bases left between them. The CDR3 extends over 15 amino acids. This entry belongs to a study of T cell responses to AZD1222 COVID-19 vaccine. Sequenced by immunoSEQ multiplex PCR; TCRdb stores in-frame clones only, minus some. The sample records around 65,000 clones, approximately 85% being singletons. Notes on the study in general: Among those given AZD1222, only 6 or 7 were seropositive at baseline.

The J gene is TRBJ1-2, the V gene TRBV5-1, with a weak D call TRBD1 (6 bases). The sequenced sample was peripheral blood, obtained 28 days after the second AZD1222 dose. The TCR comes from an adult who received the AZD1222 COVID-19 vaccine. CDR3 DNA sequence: TGCGCCAGCAGCTTGGGTGGACAGACCAACTATGGCTACACCTTC. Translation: CASSLGGQTNYGYTF. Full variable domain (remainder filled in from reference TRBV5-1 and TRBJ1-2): KAGVTQTPRYLIKTRGQQVTLSCSPISGHRSVSWYQQTPGQGLQFLFEYFSETQRNKGNFPGRFSGRQFSNSRSEMNVSTLELGDSALYLCASSLGGQTNYGYTFGSGTRLTVV.